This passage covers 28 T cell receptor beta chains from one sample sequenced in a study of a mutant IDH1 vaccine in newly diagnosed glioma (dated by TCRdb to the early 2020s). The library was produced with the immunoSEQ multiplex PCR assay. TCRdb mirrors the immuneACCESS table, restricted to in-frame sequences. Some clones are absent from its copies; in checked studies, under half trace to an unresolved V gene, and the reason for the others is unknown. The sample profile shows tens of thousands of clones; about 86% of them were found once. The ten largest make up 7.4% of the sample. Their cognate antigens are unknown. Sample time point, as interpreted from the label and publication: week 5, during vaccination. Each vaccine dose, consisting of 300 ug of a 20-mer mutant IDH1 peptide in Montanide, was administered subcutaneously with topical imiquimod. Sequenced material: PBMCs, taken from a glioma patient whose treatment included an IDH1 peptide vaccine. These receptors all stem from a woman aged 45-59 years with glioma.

The CDR3 nucleotides are TGTGCCAGCAGCAAAGGACAGGGGATCGATCAGCCCCAGCATTTT. Translation gives CASSKGQGIDQPQHF. This rearrangement joins TRBV21-1 to TRBJ1-5; the table's TRBD1 call for D was not verified on the DNA. TRBV21-1 is a known pseudogene. The CDR3 contains 15 residues.

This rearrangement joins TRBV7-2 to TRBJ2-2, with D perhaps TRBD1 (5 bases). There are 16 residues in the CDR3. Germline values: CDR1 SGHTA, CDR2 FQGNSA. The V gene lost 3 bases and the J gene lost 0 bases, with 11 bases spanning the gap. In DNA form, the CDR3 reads TGTGCCAGCAGCTTCAGAAGGGGTGCGAACACCGGGGAGCTGTTTTTT. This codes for CASSFRRGANTGELFF.

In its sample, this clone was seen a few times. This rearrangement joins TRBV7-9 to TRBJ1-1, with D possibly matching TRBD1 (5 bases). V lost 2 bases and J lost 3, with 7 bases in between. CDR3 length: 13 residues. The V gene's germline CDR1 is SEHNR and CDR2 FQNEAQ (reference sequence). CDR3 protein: CASSLTGDTEAFF. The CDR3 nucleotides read TGTGCCAGCAGCTTAACAGGAGACACTGAAGCTTTCTTT.

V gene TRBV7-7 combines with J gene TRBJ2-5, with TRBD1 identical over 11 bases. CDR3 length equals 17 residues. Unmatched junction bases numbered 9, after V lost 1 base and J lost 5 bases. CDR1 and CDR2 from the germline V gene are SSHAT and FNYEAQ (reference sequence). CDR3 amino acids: CASSLEGGTGGMETQYF. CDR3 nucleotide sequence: TGTGCCAGCAGCTTAGAAGGGGGGACAGGGGGAATGGAGACCCAGTACTTC.

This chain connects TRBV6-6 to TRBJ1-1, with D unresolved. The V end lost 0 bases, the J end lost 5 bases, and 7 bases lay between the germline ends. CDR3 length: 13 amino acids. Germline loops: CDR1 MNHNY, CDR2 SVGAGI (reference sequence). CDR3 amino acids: CASSYSPLTEAFF. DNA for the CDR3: TGTGCCAGCAGTTACTCCCCCCTAACTGAAGCTTTCTTT.

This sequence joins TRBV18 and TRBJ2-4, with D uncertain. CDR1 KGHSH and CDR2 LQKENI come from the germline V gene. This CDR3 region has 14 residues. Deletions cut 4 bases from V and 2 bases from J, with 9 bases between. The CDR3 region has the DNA TGTGCCAGCTCACTAGAGAGTTCCAAAAACATTCAGTACTTC. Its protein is CASSLESSKNIQYF.

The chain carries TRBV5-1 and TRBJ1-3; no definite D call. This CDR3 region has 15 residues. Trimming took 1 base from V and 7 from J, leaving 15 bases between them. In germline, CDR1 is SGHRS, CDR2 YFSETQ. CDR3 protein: CASSLISQEGNTIYF. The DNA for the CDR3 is TGCGCCAGCAGCTTGATAAGTCAGGAGGGTAACACCATATATTTT.

The CDR3 is CASSSGIGTQYF. For the CDR3, the DNA is TGTGCCAGCAGCTCCGGGATCGGTACGCAGTATTTT. The V gene is TRBV11-3, the J gene TRBJ2-3, with a tentative D call TRBD2 (5 bases). V gave up 4 bases and J gave up 8 bases, with 10 bases separating them. The CDR3 runs to 12 residues. Per the germline V gene, CDR1 is SGHNT and CDR2 is YENEEA.

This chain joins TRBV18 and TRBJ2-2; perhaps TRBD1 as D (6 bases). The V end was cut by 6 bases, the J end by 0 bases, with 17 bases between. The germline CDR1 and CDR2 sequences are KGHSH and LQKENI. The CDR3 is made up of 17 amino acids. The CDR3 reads CASSGYWDIPNTGELFF. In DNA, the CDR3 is TGTGCCAGCTCCGGATACTGGGACATTCCGAACACCGGGGAGCTGTTTTTT.

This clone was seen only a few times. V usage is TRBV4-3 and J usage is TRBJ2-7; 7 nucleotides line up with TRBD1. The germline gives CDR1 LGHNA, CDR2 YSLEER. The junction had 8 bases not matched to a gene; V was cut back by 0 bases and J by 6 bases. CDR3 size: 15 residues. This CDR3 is CASSQDAQGSVEQYF. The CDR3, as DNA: TGCGCCAGCAGCCAAGATGCACAGGGGTCCGTCGAGCAGTACTTC.

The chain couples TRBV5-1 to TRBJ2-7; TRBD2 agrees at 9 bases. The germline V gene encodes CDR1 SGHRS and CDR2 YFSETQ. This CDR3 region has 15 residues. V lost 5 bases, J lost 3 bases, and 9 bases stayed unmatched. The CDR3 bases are TGCGCCAGCAGATACACCGGGACTAGCAGCTACGAGCAGTACTTC. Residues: CASRYTGTSSYEQYF.

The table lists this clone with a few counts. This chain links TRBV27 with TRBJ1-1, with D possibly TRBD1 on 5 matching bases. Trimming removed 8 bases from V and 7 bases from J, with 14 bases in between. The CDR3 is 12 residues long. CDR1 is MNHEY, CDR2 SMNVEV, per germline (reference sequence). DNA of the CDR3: TGTGCCAGCTTCGTCCGGGGGAGTGAAGCTTTCTTT. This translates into CASFVRGSEAFF.

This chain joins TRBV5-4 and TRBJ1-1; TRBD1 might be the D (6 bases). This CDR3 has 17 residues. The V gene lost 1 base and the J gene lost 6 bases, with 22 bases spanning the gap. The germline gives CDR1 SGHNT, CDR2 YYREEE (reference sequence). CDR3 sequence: CASSLLFLGGRVAEAFF. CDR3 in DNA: TGTGCCAGCAGCTTGCTCTTCCTCGGGGGGCGGGTGGCTGAAGCTTTCTTT.

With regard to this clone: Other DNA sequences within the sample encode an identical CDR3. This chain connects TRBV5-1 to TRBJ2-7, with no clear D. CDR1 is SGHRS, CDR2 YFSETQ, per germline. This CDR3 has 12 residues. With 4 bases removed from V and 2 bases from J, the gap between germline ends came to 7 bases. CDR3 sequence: CASSLTTYEQYF. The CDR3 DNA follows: TGCGCCAGCAGCCTGACAACCTACGAGCAGTACTTC.

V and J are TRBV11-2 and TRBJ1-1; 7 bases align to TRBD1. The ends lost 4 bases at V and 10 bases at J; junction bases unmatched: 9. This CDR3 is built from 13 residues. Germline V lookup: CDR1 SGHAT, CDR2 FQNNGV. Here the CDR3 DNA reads TGTGCCAGCAGCTCGACAGGGATGTTGGGAGCTTTCTTT. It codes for CASSSTGMLGAFF. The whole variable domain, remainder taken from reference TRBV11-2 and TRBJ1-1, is EAGVAQSPRYKIIEKRQSVAFWCNPISGHATLYWYQQILGQGPKLLIQFQNNGVVDDSQLPKDRFSAERLKGVDSTLKIQPAKLEDSAVYLCASSSTGMLGAFFGQGTRLTVV.

The chain's CDR3 is CASSPRTGTNYGYTF. CDR3 coding DNA: TGCGCCAGCAGTCCTCGGACAGGGACTAACTATGGCTACACCTTC. The gene calls are TRBV10-2 and TRBJ1-2; TRBD1 matches at 8 bases. The CDR3 covers 15 residues. Trimming at V came to 5 bases and at J to 0 bases, leaving 5 bases not matched to a gene. Germline lookup yields CDR1 WSHSY and CDR2 SAAADI.

CDR3 loop: CASTPTGTGNTIYF. CDR3 nucleotide sequence: TGTGCCAGCACCCCGACAGGGACTGGAAACACCATATATTTT. J is TRBJ1-3 and V is TRBV6-6; 7 bases match TRBD1. V dropped 7 bases and J dropped 2; count of bases not matched to a gene: 5. This CDR3 contains 14 residues. Germline CDR1 reads MNHNY; CDR2 reads SVGAGI (reference sequence).

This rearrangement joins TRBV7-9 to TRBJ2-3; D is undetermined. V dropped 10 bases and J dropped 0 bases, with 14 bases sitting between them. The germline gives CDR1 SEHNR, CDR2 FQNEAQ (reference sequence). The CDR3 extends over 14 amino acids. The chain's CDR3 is CATRRPASTDTQYF. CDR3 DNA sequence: TGTGCCACTCGCAGGCCGGCTAGCACAGATACGCAGTATTTT. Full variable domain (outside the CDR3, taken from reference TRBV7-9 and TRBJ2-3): DTGVSQNPRHKITKRGQNVTFRCDPISEHNRLYWYRQTLGQGPEFLTYFQNEAQLEKSRLLSDRFSAERPKGSFSTLEIQRTEQGDSAMYLCATRRPASTDTQYFGPGTRLTVL.

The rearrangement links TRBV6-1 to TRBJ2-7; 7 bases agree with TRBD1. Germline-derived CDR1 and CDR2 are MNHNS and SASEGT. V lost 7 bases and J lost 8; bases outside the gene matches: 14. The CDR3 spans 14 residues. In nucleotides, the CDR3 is TGTGCCAGCAACAGCCTCGGACAGGTCTGGAAGCAGTACTTC. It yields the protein CASNSLGQVWKQYF.

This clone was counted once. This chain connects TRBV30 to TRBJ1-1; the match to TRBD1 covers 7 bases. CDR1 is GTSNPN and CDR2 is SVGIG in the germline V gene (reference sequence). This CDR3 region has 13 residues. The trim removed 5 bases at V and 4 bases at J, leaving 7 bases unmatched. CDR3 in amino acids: CAWARQGTTEAFF. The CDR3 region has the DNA TGTGCCTGGGCCCGACAGGGTACCACTGAAGCTTTCTTT.

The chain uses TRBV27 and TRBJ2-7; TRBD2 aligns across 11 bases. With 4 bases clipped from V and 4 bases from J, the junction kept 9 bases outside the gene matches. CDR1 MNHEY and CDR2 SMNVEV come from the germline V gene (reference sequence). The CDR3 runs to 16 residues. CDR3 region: CASSWGGASGGYEQYF. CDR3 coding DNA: TGTGCCAGCAGTTGGGGGGGGGCTAGCGGGGGGTACGAGCAGTACTTC.

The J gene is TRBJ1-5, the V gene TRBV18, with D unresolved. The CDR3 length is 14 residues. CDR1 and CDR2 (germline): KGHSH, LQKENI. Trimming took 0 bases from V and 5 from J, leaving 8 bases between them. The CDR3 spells CASSPPGTDQPQHF. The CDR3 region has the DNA TGTGCCAGCTCACCACCGGGAACGGATCAGCCCCAGCATTTT.

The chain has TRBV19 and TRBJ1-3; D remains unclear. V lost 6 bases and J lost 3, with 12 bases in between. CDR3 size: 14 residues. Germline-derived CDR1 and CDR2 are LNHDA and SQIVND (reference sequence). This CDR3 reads CASRLGGVGNTIYF. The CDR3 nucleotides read TGTGCCAGTAGGCTCGGTGGGGTTGGAAACACCATATATTTT.

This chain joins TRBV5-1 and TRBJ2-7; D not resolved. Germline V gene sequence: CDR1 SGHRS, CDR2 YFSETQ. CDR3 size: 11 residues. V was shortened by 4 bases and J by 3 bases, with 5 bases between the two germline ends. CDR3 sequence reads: CASSADYEQYF. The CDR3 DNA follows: TGCGCCAGCAGCGCGGACTACGAGCAGTACTTC.

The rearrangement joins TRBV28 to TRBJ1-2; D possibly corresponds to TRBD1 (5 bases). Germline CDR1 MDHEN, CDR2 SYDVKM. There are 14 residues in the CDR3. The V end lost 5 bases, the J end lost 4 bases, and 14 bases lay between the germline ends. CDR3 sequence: CASSTDGTAYGYTF. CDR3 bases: TGTGCCAGCAGTACTGACGGGACGGCCTATGGCTACACCTTC.

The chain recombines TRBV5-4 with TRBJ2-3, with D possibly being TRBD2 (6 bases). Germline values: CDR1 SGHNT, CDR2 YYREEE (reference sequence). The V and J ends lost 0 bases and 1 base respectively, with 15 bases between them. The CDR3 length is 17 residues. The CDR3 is CASSLGLRDWRTDTQYF. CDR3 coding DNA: TGTGCCAGCAGCTTGGGACTCCGGGACTGGCGCACAGATACGCAGTATTTT.

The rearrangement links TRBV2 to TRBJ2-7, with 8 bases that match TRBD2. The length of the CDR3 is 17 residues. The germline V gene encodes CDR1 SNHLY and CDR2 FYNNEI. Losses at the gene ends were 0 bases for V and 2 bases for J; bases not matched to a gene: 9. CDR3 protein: CASSEALGTRHTYEQYF. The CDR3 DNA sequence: TGTGCCAGCAGTGAAGCCCTCGGGACTAGACATACCTACGAGCAGTACTTC.

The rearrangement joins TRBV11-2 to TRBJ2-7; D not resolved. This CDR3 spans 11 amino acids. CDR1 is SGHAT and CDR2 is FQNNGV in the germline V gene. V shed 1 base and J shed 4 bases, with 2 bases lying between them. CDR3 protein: CASSLVYEQYF. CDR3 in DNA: TGTGCCAGCAGCTTAGTGTACGAGCAGTACTTC.